This TCR beta chain was identified during a study of blood T cell repertoires in COVID-19. About the research overall: Collection of acute and convalescent COVID-19 samples took place in the United States, Italy and Spain. From T cells, B-cell-depleted T cells, or PBMCs came the material, which was cDNA or gDNA.

The V end was cut by 3 bases, the J end by 6 bases, with 20 bases between. Germline V CDR1 and CDR2: SQVTM, ANQGSEA. CDR3 length: 15 amino acids. Profiled with immunoSEQ multiplex PCR; TCRdb holds only in-frame clones, not every one. In the table there are about 80,000 clones, roughly 80% of which are singletons. The sequenced sample was peripheral blood. The TCR comes from a woman in her 70s with acute or convalescent COVID-19. The chain combines TRBV29-1 with TRBJ1-2; TRBD1 is a possible D gene (5 bases). DNA for the CDR3: TGCAGCGTTGATGCTACTCGGGGGTCCGGGGATGGCTACACCTTC. Translated: CSVDATRGSGDGYTF.